This TCR beta chain was identified during a study of shared clonotypes between healthy human individuals. Study-level results: Naive CD4 clonotypes were shared across a few donors at roughly 5.3%. Unshared clonotypes carried lower generation probabilities than those common to all four donors.

Sequencing was performed with immunoSEQ multiplex PCR; in TCRdb, only in-frame clones are kept and a portion is missing. The data hold roughly 1,500,000 clones, with 95% to 99% observed a single time. Trimming took 3 bases from V and 6 from J, leaving 7 bases between them. This CDR3 is built from 12 residues. The V gene's germline CDR1 is SNHLY and CDR2 FYNNEI. About this clone: Its target is unknown.

This chain connects TRBV2 to TRBJ2-3; unclear D gene. The sequence derives from a man aged 25-40 years in good health. Material: naive CD4+ T cells sorted from blood. Described subset: CD45RA+ positively selected. For the CDR3, the DNA is TGTGCCAGCAGTGATCGGCTCGATACGCAGTATTTT. The encoded protein is CASSDRLDTQYF.